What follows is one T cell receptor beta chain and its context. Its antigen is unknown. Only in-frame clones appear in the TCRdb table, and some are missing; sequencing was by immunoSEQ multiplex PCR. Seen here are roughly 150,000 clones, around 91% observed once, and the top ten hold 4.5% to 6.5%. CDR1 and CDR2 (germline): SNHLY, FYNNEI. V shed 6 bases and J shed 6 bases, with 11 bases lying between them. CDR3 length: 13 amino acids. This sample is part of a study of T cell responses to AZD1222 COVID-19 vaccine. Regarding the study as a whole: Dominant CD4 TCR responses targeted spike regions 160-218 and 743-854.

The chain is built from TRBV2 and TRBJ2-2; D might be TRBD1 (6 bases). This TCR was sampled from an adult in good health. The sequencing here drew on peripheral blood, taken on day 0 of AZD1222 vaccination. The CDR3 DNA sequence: TGTGCCAGCAGAGTGGACAGCCCCGGGGAGCTGTTTTTT. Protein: CASRVDSPGELFF.